The table lists the clone carrying this T cell receptor (beta chain) with a few counts. From germline, CDR1 is SQVTM and CDR2 ANQGSEA. The CDR3 is 11 residues long. Trimming stripped 7 bases from V and 9 bases from J, with 12 bases between. Isolating PBMCs gave at least 6.5 million of these cells per sample. The data originate from a study of blood T cells in healthy people across ages. A sample-barcoded 5' primer and a J-beta primer mix were used in a second PCR of roughly 7 to 11 cycles. TCRdb re-called the 5' RACE reads with MiXCR, one entry per CDR3 protein. Of about 770,000 distinct CDR3 sequences in the sample, approximately 44% were seen once.

This receptor was taken from a man between 60 and 70 years old in good health. Sequenced sample: blood. The chain employs TRBV29-1 and TRBJ2-2; D gene unclear. DNA for the CDR3: TGCAGCGGACGGACCGGCAGGGAGCTGTTTTTT. It encodes CSGRTGRELFF.